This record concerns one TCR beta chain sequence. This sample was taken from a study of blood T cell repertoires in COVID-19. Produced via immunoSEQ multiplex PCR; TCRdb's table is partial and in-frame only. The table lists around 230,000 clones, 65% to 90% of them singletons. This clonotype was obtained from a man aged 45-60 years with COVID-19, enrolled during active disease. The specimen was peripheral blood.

CDR3 region: CASRVPTVDQPQHF. The CDR3 nucleotides read TGTGCCAGCAGGGTACCCACAGTCGATCAGCCCCAGCATTTT. The chain links TRBV28 to TRBJ1-5; D gene unclear. The CDR3 extends over 14 amino acids. Trimming shortened V by 6 bases and J by 5 bases, and 14 bases separated the two germline ends. Germline CDR1 and CDR2: MDHEN and SYDVKM.